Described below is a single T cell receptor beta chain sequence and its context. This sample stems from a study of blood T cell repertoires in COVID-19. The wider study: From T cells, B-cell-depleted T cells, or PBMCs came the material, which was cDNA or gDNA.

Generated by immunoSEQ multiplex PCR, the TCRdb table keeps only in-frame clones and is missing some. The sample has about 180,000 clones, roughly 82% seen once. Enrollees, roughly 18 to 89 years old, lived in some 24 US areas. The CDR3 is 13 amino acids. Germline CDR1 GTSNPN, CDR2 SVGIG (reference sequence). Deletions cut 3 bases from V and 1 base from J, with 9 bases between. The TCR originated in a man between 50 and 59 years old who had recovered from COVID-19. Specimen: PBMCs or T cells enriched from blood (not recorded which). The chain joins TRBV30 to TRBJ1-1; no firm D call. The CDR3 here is CAWSALTNTEAFF. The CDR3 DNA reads TGTGCCTGGAGCGCCCTAACGAACACTGAAGCTTTCTTT.